This T cell receptor (beta chain) was identified during a study of cytomegalovirus exposure and HLA in healthy donors. Study findings and constraints: For cytomegalovirus status, the classifier reportedly gave diagnoses with high specificity and sensitivity. The authors later linked a missense DCLRE1C variant to TCR beta V- and J-gene trimming. TCR beta sequences numbering roughly 16,000 were associated with HLA alleles at 0.05 false discovery rate in a later analysis.

CDR3 length: 12 amino acids. Germline loops: CDR1 MNHEY, CDR2 SVGAGI. PCR was performed using 60 Vbeta and 13 Jbeta primers. Assay used: immunoSEQ multiplex PCR; TCRdb lists only in-frame clones, some missing. The sample carries fewer than 250,000 clones, approximately 77% recorded once. Comments on this clone: The antigen is not known.

This sequence was found in a man aged 40-49 years in good health and CMV-seropositive. The chain is built from TRBV6-5 and TRBJ2-5; tentative D call: TRBD1 (5 bases). The J call may be wrong; the DNA end is better matched by TRBJ2-7. Sequencing used PBMCs. The CDR3 here is CASSPGSHEQYF. The CDR3 region has the DNA TGTGCCAGCAGCCCAGGGTCCCACGAGCAGTACTTC.